Following are 18 T cell receptor beta chains from one sample sequenced in a study of glioma-infiltrating T cells. Amplification of TCR alpha and beta CDR3 regions from RNA used iRepertoire nested multiplex PCR. Each CDR3 protein is one row after TCRdb ran MiXCR on the multiplex PCR reads. The repertoire holds 150,000 or so distinct CDR3 sequences, with about two fifths as singletons. The source material was glioma tissue, nonneoplastic brain tissue, or PBMCs (not recorded which). The receptors stem from a human donor with low-grade glioma or glioblastoma, undergoing nonglioma brain surgery, or in good health (not recorded which).

This clonotype was detected many times. This sequence joins TRBV20-1 and TRBJ2-3; TRBD2 matches 7 bases. The CDR3 contains 14 residues. CDR1 is DFQATT, CDR2 SNEGSKA, per germline (reference sequence). Trimming removed 3 bases from V and 5 bases from J; junction bases left unmatched: 8. The CDR3 spells CSASSSGMGDTQYF. The CDR3 coding sequence is TGCAGTGCTAGTTCGAGCGGGATGGGAGATACGCAGTATTTT.

The table lists this clonotype with many counts. The CDR3 DNA reads as TGTGCCAGCAGCCCGGTTGACATGAGAATCTACGAGCAGTACTTC. Its protein is CASSPVDMRIYEQYF. J is TRBJ2-7 and V is TRBV7-9; D not resolved. Trimming pared 5 bases from V and 3 bases from J, leaving 17 bases between. Germline V gene sequence: CDR1 SEHNR, CDR2 FQNEAQ (reference sequence). The CDR3 runs 15 residues.

In its sample, this clonotype was seen a few times. The chain carries TRBV4-3 and TRBJ1-1, with D tentatively TRBD1 (6 bases). In germline, CDR1 is LGHNA, CDR2 YSLEER. This CDR3 comprises 13 residues. V was clipped by 5 bases and J by 3 bases, with 10 bases between them. The CDR3 loop is CASSYRQDTEAFF. The CDR3 DNA is TGCGCCAGCAGCTATCGACAGGACACTGAAGCTTTCTTT.

This clonotype was recorded many times. The DNA for the CDR3 is TGCAGTGCTAGAGAGGGGGCGGGGATCACTGAAGCTTTCTTT. Protein: CSAREGAGITEAFF. The chain is built from TRBV20-1 and TRBJ1-1; perhaps TRBD1 as D (6 bases). The V gene lost 0 bases and the J gene lost 4 bases, with 12 bases spanning the gap. The CDR3 runs to 14 residues. Germline assignment: CDR1 DFQATT and CDR2 SNEGSKA (reference sequence).

This clonotype was picked up a small number of times. In DNA form, the CDR3 reads TGTGCCAGCAGCTTGGGAGGGACGACCCCAGAACTGTTTTTT. Its translation: CASSLGGTTPELFF. V is TRBV7-9 and J is TRBJ1-4; D possibly corresponds to TRBD1 (5 bases). V was shortened by 3 bases and J by 12 bases, with 17 bases between the two germline ends. In germline, CDR1 is SEHNR, CDR2 FQNEAQ (reference sequence). This CDR3 comprises 14 residues.

This clonotype appeared once. The chain carries TRBV20-1 and TRBJ1-2, with TRBD1 as a possible D gene (6 bases). This CDR3 region has 13 residues. V dropped 5 bases and J dropped 5 bases, with 15 bases sitting between them. Per the germline V gene, CDR1 is DFQATT and CDR2 is SNEGSKA (reference sequence). In nucleotides, the CDR3 is TGCAGTGCTCCAGGGGAGGGATGGTATGGCTACACCTTC. This encodes CSAPGEGWYGYTF.

The rearrangement joins TRBV28 to TRBJ1-2; D perhaps matches TRBD1 (6 bases). Germline lookup yields CDR1 MDHEN and CDR2 SYDVKM. V lost 7 bases and J 4 bases, leaving 16 bases between the germline ends. This CDR3 has 14 residues. The chain's CDR3 is CASILQGSVYGYTF. The DNA of the CDR3 is TGTGCCAGCATATTACAGGGAAGTGTCTATGGCTACACCTTC.

The chain recombines TRBV12-3 or TRBV12-4 with TRBJ2-7; no firm D call. The CDR3 totals 15 residues. The ends were cut back, 3 bases at V and 3 bases at J, with 15 bases in the middle. This chain's CDR3 is CASSLIASRLYEQYF. CDR3 DNA sequence: TGTGCCAGCAGTTTGATAGCCTCCCGACTCTACGAGCAGTACTTC.

The chain carries TRBV20-1 and TRBJ1-1; D gene ambiguous. Germline V gene sequence: CDR1 DFQATT, CDR2 SNEGSKA (reference sequence). The CDR3 spans 14 residues. V was shortened by 0 bases and J by 7 bases, with 15 bases between the two germline ends. The CDR3 sequence is CSARDGGRPNEAFF. CDR3 nucleotide sequence: TGCAGTGCTAGAGATGGCGGCAGACCGAATGAAGCTTTCTTT.

This clonotype showed up just a few times. V gene TRBV20-1 combines with J gene TRBJ2-7, with TRBD2 matching over 7 bases. The CDR3 runs 14 residues. V lost 6 bases to trimming and J lost 3 bases; unmatched junction nucleotides: 11. Germline CDR1 DFQATT, CDR2 SNEGSKA (reference sequence). The CDR3 bases are TGCAGTGCCCTTGAGGTAGCGGGTCTCTACGAGCAGTACTTC. Amino acid sequence: CSALEVAGLYEQYF.

The chain employs TRBV29-1 and TRBJ2-7, with TRBD1 as a possible D gene (6 bases). Trimming took off 4 bases at V and 7 bases at J, with 26 bases between the two ends. The CDR3 is 16 residues long. Per germline, CDR1 SQVTM and CDR2 ANQGSEA. The CDR3 reads CSVAKNQRTAYNEQYF. CDR3 DNA sequence: TGCAGCGTTGCCAAGAACCAAAGGACAGCCTACAATGAGCAGTACTTC.

V usage is TRBV2 and J usage is TRBJ2-2, with unresolved D. Germline V gene sequence: CDR1 SNHLY, CDR2 FYNNEI. This CDR3 is 13 amino acids long. Trimming removed 6 bases at V and 2 bases at J, with 7 bases between. CDR3 nucleotide sequence: TGTGCCAGCAGAGTGCTTAACACCGGGGAGCTGTTTTTT. This encodes CASRVLNTGELFF. Supplemented by reference TRBV2 and TRBJ2-2, the full variable domain reads EPEVTQTPSHQVTQMGQEVILRCVPISNHLYFYWYRQILGQKVEFLVSFYNNEISEKSEIFDDQFSVERPDGSNFTLKIRSTKLEDSAMYFCASRVLNTGELFFGEGSRLTVL.

In its sample, this clonotype was seen many times. The V and J genes are TRBV6-1 and TRBJ2-1; D remains ambiguous. CDR1 is MNHNS, CDR2 SASEGT, per germline. This CDR3 has 13 amino acids. The germline V and J ends were trimmed by 0 bases and 1 base, with 1 base remaining between them. CDR3 amino acids: CASSEASYNEQFF. In DNA, the CDR3 is TGTGCCAGCAGTGAAGCTTCCTACAATGAGCAGTTCTTC.

This clonotype was seen only a few times. The chain couples TRBV6-1 to TRBJ2-5, with a weak D call TRBD1 (7 bases). In germline, CDR1 is MNHNS, CDR2 SASEGT. The CDR3 covers 16 residues. V gave up 5 bases and J gave up 1 base, with 17 bases separating them. The CDR3 is CASSPTQGGFQETQYF. The CDR3 region has the DNA TGTGCCAGCAGTCCTACCCAGGGGGGCTTCCAAGAGACCCAGTACTTC.

Comment on this clonotype: The junction departs from germline at one end; a sequencing error may be responsible. V gene TRBV6-6 combines with J gene TRBJ1-5, with a weak D call TRBD1 (6 bases). Germline V CDR1 and CDR2: MNHNY, SVGAGI (reference sequence). This CDR3 has 15 amino acids. The CDR3, as DNA: TGCGCCAGCAGTCCCCAGGGGTCGGGCAATCAGCCCCAGCATTTT. Translation: CASSPQGSGNQPQHF.

The chain uses TRBV6-1 and TRBJ1-4; 8 nucleotides match TRBD1. V shed 4 bases, J shed 8 bases, and the junction held 18 bases outside the gene matches. This CDR3 spans 18 amino acids. Germline loops: CDR1 MNHNS, CDR2 SASEGT. The CDR3, as DNA: TGTGCCAGCAGTGTACACCTCACTTCAACAGGGGGTGACGAAAAACTGTTTTTT. Translation gives CASSVHLTSTGGDEKLFF.

In the case of this clonotype: A much larger clone is a single base away; this may be a read error. The chain employs TRBV20-1 and TRBJ1-1; possible D gene TRBD1, 5 bases. The CDR3 covers 16 residues. Between the trimmed V and J ends, which lost 0 bases and 4 bases, there was a span of 18 bases. Looked up from germline, CDR1 is DFQATT and CDR2 is SNEGSKA (reference sequence). The chain's CDR3 is CSAREYTGRMSTEAFF. The CDR3, as DNA: TGCAGTGCTAGAGAATATACGGGGCGAATGAGCACTGAAGCTTTCTTT.

This clonotype was detected only a few times. CDR3 coding DNA: TGTGCCAGCACCGGGACAGGGTTCTACGAGCAGTACTTC. Translating gives CASTGTGFYEQYF. The rearrangement joins TRBV6-2 or TRBV6-3 to TRBJ2-7; 9 positions match TRBD1. Trimming removed 7 bases from V and 3 bases from J; junction bases left unmatched: 4. Germline CDR1 MNHEY, CDR2 SVGEGT. The CDR3 has 13 residues.